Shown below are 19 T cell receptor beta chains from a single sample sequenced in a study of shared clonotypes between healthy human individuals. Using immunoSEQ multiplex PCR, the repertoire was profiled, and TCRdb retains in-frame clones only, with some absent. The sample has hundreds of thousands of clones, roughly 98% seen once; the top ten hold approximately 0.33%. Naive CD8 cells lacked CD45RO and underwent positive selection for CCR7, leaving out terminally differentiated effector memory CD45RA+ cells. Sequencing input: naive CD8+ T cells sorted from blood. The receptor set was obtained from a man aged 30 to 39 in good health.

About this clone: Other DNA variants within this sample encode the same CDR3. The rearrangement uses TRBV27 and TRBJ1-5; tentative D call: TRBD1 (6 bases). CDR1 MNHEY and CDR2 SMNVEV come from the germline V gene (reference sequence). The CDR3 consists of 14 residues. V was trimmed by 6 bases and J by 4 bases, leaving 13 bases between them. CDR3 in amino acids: CASSPGQLNQPQHF. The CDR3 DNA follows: TGTGCCAGCAGCCCCGGACAGCTTAATCAGCCCCAGCATTTT.

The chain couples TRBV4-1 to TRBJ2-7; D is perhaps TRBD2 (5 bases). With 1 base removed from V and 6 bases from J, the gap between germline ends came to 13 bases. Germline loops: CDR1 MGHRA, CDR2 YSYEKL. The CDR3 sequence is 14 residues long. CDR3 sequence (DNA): TGCGCCAGCAGCCAAGCCGCAATGGGGAGCGAGCAGTACTTC. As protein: CASSQAAMGSEQYF.

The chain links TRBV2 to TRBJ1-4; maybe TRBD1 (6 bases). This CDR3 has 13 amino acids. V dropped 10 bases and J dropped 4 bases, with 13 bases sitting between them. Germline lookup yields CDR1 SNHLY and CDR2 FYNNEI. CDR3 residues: CATTGSNNEKLFF. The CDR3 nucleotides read TGTGCCACCACAGGGTCTAATAATGAAAAACTGTTTTTT.

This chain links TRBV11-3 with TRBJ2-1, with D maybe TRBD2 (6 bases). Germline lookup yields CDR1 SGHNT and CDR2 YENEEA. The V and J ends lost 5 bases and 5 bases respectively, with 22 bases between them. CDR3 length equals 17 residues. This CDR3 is CASSPTPGLSLHNEQFF. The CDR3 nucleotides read TGTGCCAGCAGCCCAACTCCGGGACTCTCTCTACACAATGAGCAGTTCTTC.

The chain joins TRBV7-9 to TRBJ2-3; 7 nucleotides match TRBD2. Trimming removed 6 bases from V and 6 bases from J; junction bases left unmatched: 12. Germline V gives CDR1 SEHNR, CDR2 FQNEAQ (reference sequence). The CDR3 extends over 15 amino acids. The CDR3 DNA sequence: TGTGCCAGCAGTAATCTAGCGGTAGGGGTGGATACGCAGTATTTT. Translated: CASSNLAVGVDTQYF.

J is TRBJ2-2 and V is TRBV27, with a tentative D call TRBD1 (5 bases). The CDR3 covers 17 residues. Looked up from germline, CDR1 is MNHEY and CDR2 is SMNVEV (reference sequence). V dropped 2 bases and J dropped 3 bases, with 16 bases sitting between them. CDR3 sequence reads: CASSLRSSRVDTGELFF. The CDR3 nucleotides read TGTGCCAGCAGTTTAAGATCCAGCAGGGTGGACACCGGGGAGCTGTTTTTT.

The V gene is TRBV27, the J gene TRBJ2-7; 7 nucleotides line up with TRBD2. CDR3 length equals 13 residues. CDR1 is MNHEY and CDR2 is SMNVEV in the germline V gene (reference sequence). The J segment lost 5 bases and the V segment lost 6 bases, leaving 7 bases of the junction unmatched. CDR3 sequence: CASSPGLADEQYF. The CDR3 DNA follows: TGTGCCAGCAGCCCGGGCCTAGCGGACGAGCAGTACTTC.

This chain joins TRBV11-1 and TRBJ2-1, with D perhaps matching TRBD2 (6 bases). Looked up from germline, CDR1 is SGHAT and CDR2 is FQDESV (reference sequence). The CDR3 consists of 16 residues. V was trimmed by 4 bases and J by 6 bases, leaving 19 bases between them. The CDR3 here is CASSSYPGTGTNEQFF. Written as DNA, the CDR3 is TGTGCCAGCAGCTCATACCCCGGGACTGGAACCAATGAGCAGTTCTTC.

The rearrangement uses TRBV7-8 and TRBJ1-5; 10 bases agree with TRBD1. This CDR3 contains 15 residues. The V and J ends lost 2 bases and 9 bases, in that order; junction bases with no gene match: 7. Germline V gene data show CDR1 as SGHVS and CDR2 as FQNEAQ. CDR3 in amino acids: CASSLSGTGARPQHF. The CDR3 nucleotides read TGTGCCAGCAGCTTAAGTGGGACAGGGGCAAGGCCCCAGCATTTT. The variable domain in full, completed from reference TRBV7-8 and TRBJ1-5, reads GAGVSQSPRYKVAKRGQDVALRCDPISGHVSLFWYQQALGQGPEFLTYFQNEAQLDKSGLPSDRFFAERPEGSVSTLKIQRTQQEDSAVYLCASSLSGTGARPQHFGDGTRLSIL.

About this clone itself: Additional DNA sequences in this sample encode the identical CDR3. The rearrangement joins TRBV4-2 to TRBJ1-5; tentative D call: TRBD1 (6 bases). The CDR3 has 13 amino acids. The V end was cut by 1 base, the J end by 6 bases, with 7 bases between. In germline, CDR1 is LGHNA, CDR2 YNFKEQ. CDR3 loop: CASSQGGGQPQHF. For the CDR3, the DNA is TGTGCCAGCAGCCAAGGAGGGGGTCAGCCCCAGCATTTT.

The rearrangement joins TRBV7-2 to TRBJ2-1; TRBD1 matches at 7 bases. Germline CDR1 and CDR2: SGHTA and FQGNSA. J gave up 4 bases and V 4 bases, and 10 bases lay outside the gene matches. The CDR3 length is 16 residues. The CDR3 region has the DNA TGTGCCAGCAGCTCCGGGTGGGGACAGACATACAATGAGCAGTTCTTC. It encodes CASSSGWGQTYNEQFF.

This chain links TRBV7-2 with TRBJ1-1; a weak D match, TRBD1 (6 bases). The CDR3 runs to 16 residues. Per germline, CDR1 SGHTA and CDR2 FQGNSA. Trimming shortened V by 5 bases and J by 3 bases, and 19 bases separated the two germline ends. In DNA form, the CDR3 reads TGTGCCAGCAGCCCGGTAGGGTCAGGGGAGGACACTGAAGCTTTCTTT. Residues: CASSPVGSGEDTEAFF.

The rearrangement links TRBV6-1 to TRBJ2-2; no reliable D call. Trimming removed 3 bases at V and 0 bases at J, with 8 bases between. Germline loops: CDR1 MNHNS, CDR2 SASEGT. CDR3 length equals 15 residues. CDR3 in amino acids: CASSDPRSNTGELFF. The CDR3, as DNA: TGTGCCAGCAGTGACCCCAGGTCGAACACCGGGGAGCTGTTTTTT.

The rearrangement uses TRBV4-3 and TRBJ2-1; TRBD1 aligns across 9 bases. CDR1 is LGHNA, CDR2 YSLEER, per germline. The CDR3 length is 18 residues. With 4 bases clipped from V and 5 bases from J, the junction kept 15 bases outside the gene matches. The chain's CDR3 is CASSLGTGPTIPNNEQFF. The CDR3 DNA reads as TGCGCCAGCAGCCTAGGGACAGGGCCTACAATTCCCAACAATGAGCAGTTCTTC.

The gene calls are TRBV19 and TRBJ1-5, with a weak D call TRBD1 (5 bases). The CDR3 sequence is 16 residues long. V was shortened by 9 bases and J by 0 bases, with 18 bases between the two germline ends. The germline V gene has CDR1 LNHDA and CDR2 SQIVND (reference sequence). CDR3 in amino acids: CASRGTRSRSNQPQHF. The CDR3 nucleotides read TGTGCCAGCCGAGGGACGCGATCCCGTAGCAATCAGCCCCAGCATTTT.

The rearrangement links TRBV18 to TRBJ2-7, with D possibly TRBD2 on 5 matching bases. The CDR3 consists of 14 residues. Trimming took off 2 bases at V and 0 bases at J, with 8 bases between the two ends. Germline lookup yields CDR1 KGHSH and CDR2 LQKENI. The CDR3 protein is CASSPVGSSYEQYF. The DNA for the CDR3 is TGTGCCAGCTCACCAGTGGGGAGCTCCTACGAGCAGTACTTC. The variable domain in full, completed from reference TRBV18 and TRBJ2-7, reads NAGVMQNPRHLVRRRGQEARLRCSPMKGHSHVYWYRQLPEEGLKFMVYLQKENIIDESGMPKERFSAEFPKEGPSILRIQQVVRGDSAAYFCASSPVGSSYEQYFGPGTRLTVT.

For the CDR3, the DNA is TGTGCCAGCAGCTTTGTGCCTGGGAGTAGCGGGAGGAATGAGCAGTTCTTC. It translates to CASSFVPGSSGRNEQFF. The chain employs TRBV7-9 and TRBJ2-1, with TRBD2 identical over 10 bases. Germline lookup yields CDR1 SEHNR and CDR2 FQNEAQ (reference sequence). There are 17 residues in the CDR3. V shed 3 bases and J 7 bases; nucleotides not matched to a gene: 12.

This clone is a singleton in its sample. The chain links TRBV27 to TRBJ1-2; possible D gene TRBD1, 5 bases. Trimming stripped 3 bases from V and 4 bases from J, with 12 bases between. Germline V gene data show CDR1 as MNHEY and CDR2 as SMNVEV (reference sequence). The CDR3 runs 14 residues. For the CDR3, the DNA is TGTGCCAGCAGTTTCAGGGCCCCGTCCTATGGCTACACCTTC. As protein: CASSFRAPSYGYTF.

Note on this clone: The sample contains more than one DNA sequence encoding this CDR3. For the CDR3, the DNA is TGTGCCAGCAGTTACTCTACCGGGGAGCTGTTTTTT. Translating it yields CASSYSTGELFF. J is TRBJ2-2 and V is TRBV6-5; no clear D gene. Looked up from germline, CDR1 is MNHEY and CDR2 is SVGAGI. The V and J ends lost 0 bases and 5 bases respectively, with 1 base between them. The CDR3 has 12 amino acids.